The T cell receptor (beta chain) described here comes from a study of T cell repertoires in cytomegalovirus infection. Concerning this clonotype itself: Its target is unknown.

From the reads, TCRdb called clonotypes with MiXCR, one entry per CDR3 protein. The profile shows 450,000 to 600,000 distinct CDR3 sequences, 33% of them singletons. The sequenced sample was cultured PBMCs, obtained from culture after CMV antigen stimulation. This receptor was obtained from a human donor in good health (CMV status not recorded). Some clones in this sample may be carry-over from other donors' samples.

DNA for the CDR3: TGCAGTGCTAAAGTCGGGATTTCCACAGATACGCAGTATTTT. This encodes CSAKVGISTDTQYF. The chain uses TRBV20-1 and TRBJ2-3; the D gene is possibly TRBD2 (5 bases). Deletions cut 4 bases from V and 2 bases from J, with 13 bases between. The CDR3 contains 14 residues. The germline CDR1 and CDR2 sequences are DFQATT and SNEGSKA (reference sequence).